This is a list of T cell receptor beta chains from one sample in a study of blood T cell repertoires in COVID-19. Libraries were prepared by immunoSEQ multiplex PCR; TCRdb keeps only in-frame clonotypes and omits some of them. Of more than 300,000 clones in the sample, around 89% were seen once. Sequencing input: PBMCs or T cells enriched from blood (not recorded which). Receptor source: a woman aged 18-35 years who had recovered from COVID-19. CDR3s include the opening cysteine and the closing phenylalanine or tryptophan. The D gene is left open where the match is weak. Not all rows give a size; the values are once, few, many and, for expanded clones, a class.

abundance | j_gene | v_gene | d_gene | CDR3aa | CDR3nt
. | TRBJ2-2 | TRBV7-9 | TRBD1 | CASSAGTGSFGELFF | TGTGCCAGCAGCGCCGGGACAGGGTCGTTCGGGGAGCTGTTTTTT
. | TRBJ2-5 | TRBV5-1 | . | CASSPTLDAVWETQYF | TGCGCCAGCAGTCCTACCCTGGATGCGGTCTGGGAGACCCAGTACTTC
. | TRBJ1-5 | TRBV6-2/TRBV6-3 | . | CASSYGQNSPQNQPQHF | TGTGCCAGCAGTTACGGACAGAACTCTCCCCAAAATCAGCCCCAGCATTTT
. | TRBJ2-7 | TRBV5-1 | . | CASERTGTYEQYF | TGCGCCAGCGAAAGGACGGGAACCTACGAGCAGTACTTC
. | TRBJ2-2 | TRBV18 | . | CATTPEVWNTGELFF | TGTGCCACCACCCCTGAGGTCTGGAACACCGGGGAGCTGTTTTTT
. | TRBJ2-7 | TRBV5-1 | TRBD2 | CASSFASGDPYEQYF | TGCGCCAGCAGCTTTGCTAGCGGGGACCCCTACGAGCAGTACTTC
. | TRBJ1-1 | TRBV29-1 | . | CSATLNTEAFF | TGCAGCGCTACATTGAACACTGAAGCTTTCTTT
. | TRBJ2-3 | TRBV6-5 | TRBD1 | CASSYSGQGTDTQYF | TGTGCCAGCAGTTACAGCGGACAGGGCACAGATACGCAGTATTTT
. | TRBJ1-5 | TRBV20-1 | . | CSASEDSSNQPQHF | TGCAGTGCTAGTGAGGACAGCTCCAATCAGCCCCAGCATTTT
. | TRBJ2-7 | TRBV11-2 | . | CASSFTAVSYEQYF | TGTGCCAGCAGCTTCACAGCAGTCTCCTACGAGCAGTACTTC
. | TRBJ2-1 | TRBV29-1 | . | CSVEDEYNEQFF | TGCAGCGTTGAAGACGAGTACAATGAGCAGTTCTTC
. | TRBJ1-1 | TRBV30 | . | CAWSLGGPEAFF | TGTGCCTGGAGTCTTGGAGGACCTGAAGCTTTCTTT
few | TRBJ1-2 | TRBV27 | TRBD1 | CASSFKDRGVYGYTF | TGTGCCAGCAGTTTTAAGGACAGGGGAGTTTATGGCTACACCTTC
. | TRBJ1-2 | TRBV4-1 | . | CASSQVGGGANYGYTF | TGCGCCAGCAGCCAAGTAGGTGGGGGGGCTAACTATGGCTACACCTTC
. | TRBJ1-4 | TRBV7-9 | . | CASSLSGMNNEKLFF | TGTGCCAGCAGCTTATCAGGGATGAATAATGAAAAACTGTTTTTT
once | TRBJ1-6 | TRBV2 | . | CASSADTQYNSPLHF | TGTGCCAGCAGTGCGGACACCCAATATAATTCACCCCTCCACTTT
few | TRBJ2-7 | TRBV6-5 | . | CASSYSGTGLYEQYF | TGTGCCAGCAGTTACTCGGGGACTGGCCTCTACGAGCAGTACTTC
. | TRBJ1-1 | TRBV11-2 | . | CASSLAGGTEAFF | TGTGCCAGCAGCTTAGCGGGAGGTACTGAAGCTTTCTTT
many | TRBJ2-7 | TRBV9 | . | CASSPIENEQYF | TGTGCCAGCAGCCCTATCGAGAACGAGCAGTACTTC
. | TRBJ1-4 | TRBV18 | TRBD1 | CASSPPQGGAELFF | TGTGCCAGCTCACCACCACAGGGGGGTGCGGAACTGTTTTTT
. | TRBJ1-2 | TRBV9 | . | CASSARWGDYGYTF | TGTGCCAGCAGCGCCCGGTGGGGGGACTATGGCTACACCTTC
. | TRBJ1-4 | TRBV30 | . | CAWSESRREKLFF | TGTGCCTGGAGTGAGTCCCGGCGGGAAAAACTGTTTTTT
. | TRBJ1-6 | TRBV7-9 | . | CASSSGGGSDNSPLHF | TGTGCCAGCAGCTCCGGGGGGGGCAGTGATAATTCACCCCTCCACTTT
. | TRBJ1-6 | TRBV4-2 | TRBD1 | CASSQEGIPGGDSPLHF | TGTGCCAGCAGCCAAGAGGGAATTCCAGGGGGTGACTCACCCCTCCACTTT
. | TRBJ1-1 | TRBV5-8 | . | CASSSWGSTGYTEAFF | TGTGCCAGCAGCTCTTGGGGTTCAACAGGGTACACTGAAGCTTTCTTT
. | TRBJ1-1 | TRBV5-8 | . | CASSPDKIYEAFF | TGTGCCAGCAGCCCTGACAAGATTTATGAAGCTTTCTTT
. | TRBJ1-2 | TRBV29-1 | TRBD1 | CSVGQGSFYGYTF | TGCAGCGTCGGACAGGGAAGTTTCTATGGCTACACCTTC
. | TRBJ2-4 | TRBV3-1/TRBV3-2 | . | CASSRGLAGATKDIQYF | TGTGCCAGCAGTCGCGGCCTGGCGGGGGCAACCAAGGACATTCAGTACTTC
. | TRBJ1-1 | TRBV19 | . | CASRLQGTKNTEAFF | TGTGCCAGTAGACTACAGGGTACTAAGAACACTGAAGCTTTCTTT
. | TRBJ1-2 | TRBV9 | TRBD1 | CASSYTGTGFGYTF | TGTGCCAGCAGCTATACCGGGACAGGGTTTGGCTACACCTTC
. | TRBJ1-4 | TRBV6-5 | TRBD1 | CASRGTAATNEKLFF | TGTGCCAGCAGGGGGACAGCGGCAACTAATGAAAAACTGTTTTTT
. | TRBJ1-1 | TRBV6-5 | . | CASSSFDSMNTEAFF | TGTGCCAGCAGCTCCTTTGACAGCATGAACACTGAAGCTTTCTTT
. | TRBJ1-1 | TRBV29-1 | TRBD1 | CSVDPGQAFNTEAFF | TGCAGCGTTGATCCGGGACAGGCTTTTAACACTGAAGCTTTCTTT
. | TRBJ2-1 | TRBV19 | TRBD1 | CASSIHPGQTSYNEQFF | TGTGCCAGTAGTATACACCCGGGACAGACTTCCTACAATGAGCAGTTCTTC
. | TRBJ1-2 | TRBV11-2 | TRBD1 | CASSSTGAYGYTF | TGTGCCAGCAGCTCCACAGGGGCCTATGGCTACACCTTC
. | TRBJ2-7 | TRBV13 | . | CASSWDKSSYEQYF | TGTGCCAGCAGTTGGGACAAGAGCTCCTACGAGCAGTACTTC
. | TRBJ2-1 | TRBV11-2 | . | CASSTDRHNEQFF | TGTGCCAGCAGCACCGACAGACACAATGAGCAGTTCTTC
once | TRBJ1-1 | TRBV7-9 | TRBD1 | CASSYYDRGVNTEAFF | TGTGCCAGCAGCTATTACGACAGGGGCGTGAACACTGAAGCTTTCTTT
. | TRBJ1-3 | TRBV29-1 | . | CSVGDNSGNTIYF | TGCAGCGTTGGGGACAACTCTGGAAACACCATATATTTT
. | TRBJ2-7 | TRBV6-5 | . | CASSYWRGYDEQYF | TGTGCCAGCAGTTACTGGAGGGGATACGACGAGCAGTACTTC
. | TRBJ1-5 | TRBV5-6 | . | CASSPQGYQPQHF | TGTGCCAGCAGCCCACAGGGCTACCAGCCCCAGCATTTT
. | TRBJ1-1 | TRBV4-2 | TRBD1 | CASRKTGGRVDEAFF | TGTGCCAGCAGAAAAACAGGGGGCCGAGTAGATGAAGCTTTCTTT
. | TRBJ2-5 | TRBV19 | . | CASSPGIKKETQYF | TGTGCCAGTAGTCCGGGGATCAAGAAAGAGACCCAGTACTTC
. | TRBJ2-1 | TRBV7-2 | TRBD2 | CASSSPPGAGVVNEQFF | TGTGCCAGCAGCAGCCCCCCTGGAGCGGGGGTAGTCAATGAGCAGTTCTTC
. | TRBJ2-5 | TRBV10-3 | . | CAIMGREETQYF | TGTGCCATCATGGGCAGGGAAGAGACCCAGTACTTC
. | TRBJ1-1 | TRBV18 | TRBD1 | CASSPGQGSLAAEAFF | TGTGCCAGCTCCCCAGGACAGGGGAGTTTGGCGGCTGAAGCTTTCTTT
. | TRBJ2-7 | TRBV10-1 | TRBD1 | CASSDVRQGGTYEQYF | TGCGCCAGCAGTGATGTTAGACAGGGGGGAACCTACGAGCAGTACTTC
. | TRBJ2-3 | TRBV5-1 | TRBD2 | CASSLGLAGHTDTQYF | TGCGCCAGCAGCTTGGGACTAGCGGGGCACACAGATACGCAGTATTTT
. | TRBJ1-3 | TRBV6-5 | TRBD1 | CASRGGQGRNTIYF | TGTGCCAGCAGGGGGGGACAGGGAAGAAACACCATATATTTT
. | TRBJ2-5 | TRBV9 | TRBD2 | CASSVEAGEGETQYF | TGTGCCAGCAGCGTAGAGGCGGGGGAGGGAGAGACCCAGTACTTC
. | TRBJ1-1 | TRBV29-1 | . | CSVKGTLTVMNTEAFF | TGCAGCGTTAAGGGGACATTGACAGTCATGAACACTGAAGCTTTCTTT
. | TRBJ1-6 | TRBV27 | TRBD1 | CATSGQGNNSPLHF | TGTGCCACCTCGGGACAGGGGAACAATTCACCCCTCCACTTT